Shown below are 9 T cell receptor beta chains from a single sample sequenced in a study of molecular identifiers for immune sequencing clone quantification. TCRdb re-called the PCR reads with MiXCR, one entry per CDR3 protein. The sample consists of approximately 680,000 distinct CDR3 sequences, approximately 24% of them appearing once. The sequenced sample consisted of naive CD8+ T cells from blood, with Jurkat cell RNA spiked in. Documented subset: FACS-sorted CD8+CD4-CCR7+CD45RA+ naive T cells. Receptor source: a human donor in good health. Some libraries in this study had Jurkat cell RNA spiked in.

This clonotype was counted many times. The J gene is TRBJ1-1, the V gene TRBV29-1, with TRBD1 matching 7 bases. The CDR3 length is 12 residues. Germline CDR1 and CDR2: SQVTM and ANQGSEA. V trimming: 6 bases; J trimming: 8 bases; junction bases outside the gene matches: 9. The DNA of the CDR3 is TGCAGCGTGGGGGTGGCAGGGGGGGAAGCTTTCTTT. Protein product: CSVGVAGGEAFF.

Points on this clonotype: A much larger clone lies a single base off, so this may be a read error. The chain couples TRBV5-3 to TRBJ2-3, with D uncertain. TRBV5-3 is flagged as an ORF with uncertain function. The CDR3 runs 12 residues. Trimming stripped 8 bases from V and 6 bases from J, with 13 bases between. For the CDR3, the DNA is TGTGCCAGCCTCCGATCCTCGGATACGCAGTATTTT. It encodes CASLRSSDTQYF.

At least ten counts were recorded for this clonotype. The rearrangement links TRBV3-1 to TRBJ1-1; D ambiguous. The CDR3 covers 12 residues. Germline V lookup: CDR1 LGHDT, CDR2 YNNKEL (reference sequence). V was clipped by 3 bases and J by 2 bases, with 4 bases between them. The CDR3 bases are TGTGCCAGCAGCCAGAAAAACACTGAAGCTTTCTTT. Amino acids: CASSQKNTEAFF.

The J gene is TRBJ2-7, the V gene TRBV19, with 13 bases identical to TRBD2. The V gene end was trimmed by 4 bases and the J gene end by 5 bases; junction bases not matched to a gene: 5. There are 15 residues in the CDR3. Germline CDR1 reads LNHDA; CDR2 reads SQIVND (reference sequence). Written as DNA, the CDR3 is TGTGCCAGTAGTACAGGACTAGCGGGAGCGGACGAGCAGTACTTC. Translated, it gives CASSTGLAGADEQYF.

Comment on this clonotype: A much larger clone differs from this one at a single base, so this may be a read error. The CDR3 DNA reads as TGTGCCAGCAGCCAAGACGCGGTGTTACTCACAGATACGCAGTATTTT. Encoded protein: CASSQDAVLLTDTQYF. J is TRBJ2-3 and V is TRBV14; no clear D gene. The CDR3 contains 16 residues. V was shortened by 0 bases and J by 2 bases, with 12 bases between the two germline ends. The germline V gene encodes CDR1 SGHDN and CDR2 FVKESK.

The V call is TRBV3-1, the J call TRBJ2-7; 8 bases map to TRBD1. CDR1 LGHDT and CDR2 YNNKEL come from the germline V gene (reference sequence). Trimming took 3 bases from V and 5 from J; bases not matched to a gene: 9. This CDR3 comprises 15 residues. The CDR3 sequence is CASSQTGVAIHEQYF. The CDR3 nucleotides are TGTGCCAGCAGCCAGACAGGGGTAGCTATCCACGAGCAGTACTTC.

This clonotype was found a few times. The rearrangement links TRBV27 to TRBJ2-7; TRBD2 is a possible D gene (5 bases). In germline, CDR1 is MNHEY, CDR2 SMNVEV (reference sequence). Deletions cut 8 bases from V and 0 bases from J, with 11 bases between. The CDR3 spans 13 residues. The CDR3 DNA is TGTGCCAGCGCTCCGGGATACTCCTACGAGCAGTACTTC. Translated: CASAPGYSYEQYF.

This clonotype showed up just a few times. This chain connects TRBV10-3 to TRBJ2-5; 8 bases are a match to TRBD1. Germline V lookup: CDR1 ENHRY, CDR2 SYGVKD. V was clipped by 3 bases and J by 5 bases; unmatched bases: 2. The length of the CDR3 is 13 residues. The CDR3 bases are TGTGCCATCAGTGATACAGGGGGGGAGACCCAGTACTTC. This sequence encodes CAISDTGGETQYF.

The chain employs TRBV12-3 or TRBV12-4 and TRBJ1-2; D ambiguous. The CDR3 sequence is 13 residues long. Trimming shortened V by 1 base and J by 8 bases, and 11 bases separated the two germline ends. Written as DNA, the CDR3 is TGTGCCAGCAGTTTAGGGTCCAACGGCGGCTACACCTTC. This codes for CASSLGSNGGYTF.